The next 27 T cell receptor beta chains were all read from a single sample in a study of somatic mutations in cytotoxic T cells in rheumatoid arthritis. This table comes from immunoSEQ multiplex PCR, and its TCRdb copy is limited to in-frame clones, with some not included. The sample has under 20,000 clones, 60% to 85% seen once. The sample consisted of CD8+ T cells sorted from blood. The receptor source for this set is an adult with rheumatoid arthritis.

DNA of the CDR3: TGCGCCAGCAGTGAGGTCGGACAGGGTTCCACCGGGGAGCTGTTTTTT. It encodes CASSEVGQGSTGELFF. The chain has TRBV10-1 and TRBJ2-2; 8 positions agree with TRBD1. CDR3 length equals 16 residues. Germline values: CDR1 WNHNN, CDR2 SYGVQD (reference sequence). Losses at the gene ends were 2 bases for V and 4 bases for J; bases not matched to a gene: 6.

This clone was counted only a few times. The rearrangement uses TRBV25-1 and TRBJ1-1; D remains unclear. The CDR3 runs to 11 residues. Trimming took 4 bases from V and 5 from J, leaving 5 bases between them. The V gene's germline CDR1 is MGHDK and CDR2 SYGVNS. The CDR3 DNA is TGTGCCAGCAGTGGTTGGACTGAAGCTTTCTTT. It is translated as CASSGWTEAFF. Looking up the rest from reference TRBV25-1 and TRBJ1-1 gives the full variable domain: EADIYQTPRYLVIGTGKKITLECSQTMGHDKMYWYQQDPGMELHLIHYSYGVNSTEKGDLSSESTVSRIRTEHFPLTLESARPSHTSQYLCASSGWTEAFFGQGTRLTVV.

The chain has TRBV7-9 and TRBJ2-7; no firm D call. The ends were cut back, 5 bases at V and 3 bases at J, with 5 bases in the middle. The germline V gene has CDR1 SEHNR and CDR2 FQNEAQ (reference sequence). This CDR3 spans 11 amino acids. In nucleotides, the CDR3 is TGTGCCAGCAGCCAAGACTACGAGCAGTACTTC. Protein: CASSQDYEQYF.

The chain links TRBV18 to TRBJ2-7; D might be TRBD2 (5 bases). The ends were cut back, 3 bases at V and 3 bases at J, with 18 bases in the middle. The CDR3 runs to 16 residues. Germline assignment: CDR1 KGHSH and CDR2 LQKENI. The CDR3 is CASSPYLAQPLYEQYF. The CDR3 DNA reads as TGTGCCAGCTCACCCTATCTAGCCCAACCCCTCTACGAGCAGTACTTC.

The gene calls are TRBV10-3 and TRBJ1-1, with D possibly matching TRBD1 (5 bases). The germline CDR1 and CDR2 sequences are ENHRY and SYGVKD. The CDR3 consists of 16 residues. Trimming stripped 3 bases from V and 6 bases from J, with 20 bases between. The CDR3 DNA reads TGTGCCATCAGTGATGGGGGAATGGCAGAAAAACCTGAAGCTTTCTTT. This encodes CAISDGGMAEKPEAFF.

V usage is TRBV2 and J usage is TRBJ1-1; weak D call: TRBD1 (6 bases). V was pared by 3 bases and J by 1 base, with 18 bases between. There are 17 residues in the CDR3. Germline CDR1 is SNHLY and CDR2 is FYNNEI. The CDR3 bases are TGTGCCAGCAGTGAGCGAACAGGGAACCCCACGAACACTGAAGCTTTCTTT. It is translated as CASSERTGNPTNTEAFF.

This clone has more than one count but fewer than ten. The chain uses TRBV30 and TRBJ2-7; TRBD1 aligns across 10 bases. J lost 7 bases, V lost 2 bases, and 8 bases had no gene match. The CDR3 covers 14 residues. CDR1 is GTSNPN, CDR2 SVGIG, per germline (reference sequence). The CDR3 DNA reads TGTGCCTGGAGTACTGGACAGGGGGTTGATGAGCAGTACTTC. Its translation is CAWSTGQGVDEQYF.

V and J are TRBV7-9 and TRBJ1-6; D is possibly TRBD1 (5 bases). This CDR3 has 14 amino acids. Trimming took off 8 bases at V and 8 bases at J, with 16 bases between the two ends. CDR1 and CDR2 (germline): SEHNR, FQNEAQ (reference sequence). The CDR3 loop is CASQPMGVYSPLHF. Written as DNA, the CDR3 is TGTGCCAGCCAACCTATGGGGGTTTATTCACCCCTCCACTTT.

Relative to its sample, this clone is large. This chain joins TRBV7-9 and TRBJ2-6, with no clear D. Germline V gives CDR1 SEHNR, CDR2 FQNEAQ (reference sequence). The CDR3 totals 15 residues. V was shortened by 5 bases and J by 0 bases, with 8 bases between the two germline ends. CDR3 nucleotides: TGTGCCAGCAGCCTGTCTAACTCTGGGGCCAACGTCCTGACTTTC. It is translated as CASSLSNSGANVLTF.

This rearrangement joins TRBV30 to TRBJ1-2; a weak D match, TRBD1 (6 bases). The CDR3 consists of 11 residues. V was trimmed by 5 bases and J by 7 bases, leaving 11 bases between them. The V gene's germline CDR1 is GTSNPN and CDR2 SVGIG (reference sequence). For the CDR3, the DNA is TGTGCCTGGTACAGGGACGGTGGCTACACCTTC. This gives the protein CAWYRDGGYTF.

This clone was counted a few times. The chain recombines TRBV9 with TRBJ2-2; D gene unclear. Germline V lookup: CDR1 SGDLS, CDR2 YYNGEE. The CDR3 is made up of 15 amino acids. Trimming took 4 bases from V and 2 from J, leaving 12 bases between them. The CDR3 protein is CASSPWAVNTGELFF. CDR3 DNA: TGTGCCAGCAGCCCCTGGGCAGTAAACACCGGGGAGCTGTTTTTT.

This sequence joins TRBV19 and TRBJ1-1; no clear D gene. The CDR3 runs to 11 residues. Germline CDR1 is LNHDA and CDR2 is SQIVND (reference sequence). Trimming took 6 bases from V and 8 from J, leaving 10 bases between them. The CDR3 spells CASRTSVEAFF. The CDR3 DNA reads as TGTGCCAGTAGGACGTCAGTAGAAGCTTTCTTT.

The genes are TRBV30 and TRBJ2-1; the D gene is possibly TRBD2 (5 bases). Germline loops: CDR1 GTSNPN, CDR2 SVGIG (reference sequence). V lost 8 bases, J lost 6 bases, and 14 bases lay in between. This CDR3 is 12 amino acids long. The CDR3 protein is CAGRGPINEQFF. The CDR3, as DNA: TGTGCCGGAAGAGGGCCGATCAATGAGCAGTTCTTC.

The chain recombines TRBV7-9 with TRBJ1-1, with D unclear. The V gene lost 4 bases and the J gene lost 4 bases, with 16 bases spanning the gap. Germline V gene sequence: CDR1 SEHNR, CDR2 FQNEAQ (reference sequence). This CDR3 region has 15 residues. CDR3 coding DNA: TGTGCCAGCAGCTCGGGAGGAAATTGGGGCACTGAAGCTTTCTTT. It yields the protein CASSSGGNWGTEAFF. Full variable domain (outside the CDR3, taken from reference TRBV7-9 and TRBJ1-1): DTGVSQNPRHKITKRGQNVTFRCDPISEHNRLYWYRQTLGQGPEFLTYFQNEAQLEKSRLLSDRFSAERPKGSFSTLEIQRTEQGDSAMYLCASSSGGNWGTEAFFGQGTRLTVV.

This clone was observed a handful of times. The chain employs TRBV12-5 and TRBJ2-7, with D hard to call. The V gene lost 0 bases and the J gene lost 6 bases, with 6 bases spanning the gap. The germline V gene encodes CDR1 LGHNT and CDR2 FRNRAP. This CDR3 has 12 amino acids. This CDR3 is CASGLVPSEQYF. The CDR3 DNA follows: TGTGCTAGTGGTTTGGTACCCAGCGAGCAGTACTTC.

This chain joins TRBV6-5 and TRBJ1-5, with no clear D. CDR3 length: 13 amino acids. V lost 0 bases and J 11 bases, leaving 11 bases between the germline ends. Germline V gene sequence: CDR1 MNHEY, CDR2 SVGAGI. The CDR3 sequence is CASSYSFSESQHF. The CDR3 bases are TGTGCCAGCAGTTACTCGTTCTCGGAGTCCCAGCATTTT.

The rearrangement uses TRBV29-1 and TRBJ1-2; 7 bases match TRBD1. CDR3 length: 13 amino acids. V dropped 6 bases and J dropped 4; count of bases not matched to a gene: 8. Germline CDR1 is SQVTM and CDR2 is ANQGSEA. The CDR3 nucleotides read TGCAGCGTGGGGGAGGGACAGTTCTATGGCTACACCTTC. Residues: CSVGEGQFYGYTF. The full variable domain, rest sourced from reference TRBV29-1 and TRBJ1-2, is SAVISQKPSRDICQRGTSLTIQCQVDSQVTMMFWYRQQPGQSLTLIATANQGSEATYESGFVIDKFPISRPNLTFSTLTVSNMSPEDSSIYLCSVGEGQFYGYTFGSGTRLTVV.

The J gene is TRBJ2-7, the V gene TRBV27, with 7 bases that match TRBD1. The CDR3 runs to 13 residues. Germline trimming cut 6 bases from V and 2 bases from J; bases unmatched to any gene: 4. Germline CDR1 MNHEY, CDR2 SMNVEV (reference sequence). The CDR3 region is CASSHRGPYEQYF. The CDR3 DNA reads as TGTGCCAGCAGCCACAGGGGACCCTACGAGCAGTACTTC.

This chain joins TRBV10-2 and TRBJ1-2, with D possibly being TRBD1 (6 bases). CDR3 length: 14 amino acids. V lost 3 bases and J lost 7, with 15 bases in between. CDR1 and CDR2 (germline): WSHSY, SAAADI. The CDR3 coding sequence is TGCGCCAGCAGTGAAAACAGGGAATTAGGTGGCTACACCTTC. The encoded protein is CASSENRELGGYTF.

The rearrangement joins TRBV7-9 to TRBJ1-5; 7 bases map to TRBD1. J was trimmed by 3 bases and V by 4 bases; bases with no gene match: 6. The CDR3 totals 15 residues. Germline CDR1 and CDR2: SEHNR and FQNEAQ (reference sequence). The CDR3 nucleotides are TGTGCCAGCAGCTCCCCAACAGGGGACAATCAGCCCCAGCATTTT. The encoded protein is CASSSPTGDNQPQHF.

The rearrangement joins TRBV6-1 to TRBJ2-3; 11 bases align to TRBD2. The V gene's germline CDR1 is MNHNS and CDR2 SASEGT. V was clipped by 2 bases and J by 4 bases; unmatched bases: 2. The CDR3 has 15 amino acids. The CDR3 loop reads CASSELAGGPDTQYF. In DNA form, the CDR3 reads TGTGCCAGCAGTGAATTAGCGGGGGGGCCAGATACGCAGTATTTT.

The V call is TRBV6-1, the J call TRBJ2-1; perhaps TRBD1 as D (5 bases). V was clipped by 1 base and J by 3 bases, with 13 bases between them. The germline V gene encodes CDR1 MNHNS and CDR2 SASEGT. The CDR3 is made up of 16 amino acids. The chain's CDR3 is CASSEGRQTLYNEQFF. The CDR3 DNA sequence: TGTGCCAGCAGTGAAGGAAGACAGACACTCTACAATGAGCAGTTCTTC.

This rearrangement joins TRBV11-2 to TRBJ2-7; no reliable D call. Germline CDR1 SGHAT, CDR2 FQNNGV. V was clipped by 1 base and J by 11 bases, with 12 bases between them. There are 12 residues in the CDR3. Written as DNA, the CDR3 is TGTGCCAGCAGCTTAGGCAGCTCCCGAAAGTACTTC. This encodes CASSLGSSRKYF. Together with reference TRBV11-2 and TRBJ2-7, the CDR3 gives the full variable domain: EAGVAQSPRYKIIEKRQSVAFWCNPISGHATLYWYQQILGQGPKLLIQFQNNGVVDDSQLPKDRFSAERLKGVDSTLKIQPAKLEDSAVYLCASSLGSSRKYFGPGTRLTVT.

This clone was detected only once. V and J are TRBV7-9 and TRBJ1-1; D possibly corresponds to TRBD1 (5 bases). The CDR3 loop spans 14 amino acids. Germline V CDR1 and CDR2: SEHNR, FQNEAQ (reference sequence). Trimming removed 5 bases at V and 3 bases at J, with 13 bases between. The CDR3 here is CASSPGGVYTEAFF. The CDR3 DNA follows: TGTGCCAGCAGCCCGGGGGGGGTGTACACTGAAGCTTTCTTT.

The chain has TRBV19 and TRBJ2-1; 10 bases line up with TRBD2. Germline-derived CDR1 and CDR2 are LNHDA and SQIVND (reference sequence). CDR3 size: 15 residues. J lost 6 bases, V lost 1 base, and 3 bases had no gene match. The CDR3 DNA reads as TGTGCCAGTAGTATAGTAGCGGGGGGCGTCAATGAGCAGTTCTTC. Its translation is CASSIVAGGVNEQFF. The variable domain in full, completed from reference TRBV19 and TRBJ2-1, reads DGGITQSPKYLFRKEGQNVTLSCEQNLNHDAMYWYRQDPGQGLRLIYYSQIVNDFQKGDIAEGYSVSREKKESFPLTVTSAQKNPTAFYLCASSIVAGGVNEQFFGPGTRLTVL.

J is TRBJ2-7 and V is TRBV5-1; no definite D call. V was cut by 4 bases and J by 3 bases, with 11 bases left in between. There are 13 residues in the CDR3. CDR1 is SGHRS and CDR2 is YFSETQ in the germline V gene. The CDR3, as DNA: TGCGCCAGCAGCCTAACCGACCACTACGAGCAGTACTTC. It translates to CASSLTDHYEQYF.

This sequence joins TRBV5-5 and TRBJ2-1, with D perhaps TRBD1 (6 bases). Germline V gene sequence: CDR1 SGHKS, CDR2 YYEKEE (reference sequence). This CDR3 has 13 amino acids. The V and J ends lost 3 bases and 3 bases respectively, with 7 bases between them. The CDR3 spells CASSWTDYNEQFF. The CDR3 DNA reads as TGTGCCAGCAGCTGGACAGACTACAATGAGCAGTTCTTC.